This record concerns one T cell receptor beta chain sequence. This entry belongs to a study of blood T cell repertoires in COVID-19. In the study's own analysis: It was from reference gene primer amplification that nucleated cell counts were estimated. Repertoires were generated with immunoSEQ multiplex PCR, while TCRdb's copy carries only in-frame clones and drops some. V, J and clone size are those of that table, while D and trimming were read from the DNA. The repertoire has approximately 150,000 clones, around 84% of them found once; the top ten carry roughly 6%. Participants' reported clinical history set cohort assignment. Trimming removed 7 bases from V and 8 bases from J, with 14 bases in between. Germline V gives CDR1 MDHEN, CDR2 SYDVKM. There are 12 residues in the CDR3.

The chain links TRBV28 to TRBJ1-2; weak D call: TRBD1 (5 bases). Sample: PBMCs or T cells enriched from blood (not recorded which). This sequence originates from a man aged 35 to 55 who had recovered from COVID-19. The CDR3, as DNA: TGTGCCAGCATCCAGGGATTGGGCGGCTACACCTTC. Protein: CASIQGLGGYTF.